The 23 T cell receptor beta chains below were found in one sample sequenced in a study of shared clonotypes between healthy human individuals. The method was immunoSEQ multiplex PCR; TCRdb's version includes in-frame clones alone and lacks a portion of them. The sample shows 2 million to 3 million clones, over 85% of them seen only once. The sample consisted of naive CD4+ T cells from PBMCs. As for subset: CD45RA+ positively selected. These receptors all stem from a man between 18 and 29 years old in good health. Some clones in this sample may be carry-over from other donors' samples.

This sequence joins TRBV5-6 and TRBJ2-4, with a weak D call TRBD2 (6 bases). Germline V lookup: CDR1 SGHDT, CDR2 YYEEEE. The V and J ends lost 5 bases and 15 bases respectively, with 27 bases between them. This CDR3 comprises 15 residues. DNA for the CDR3: TGTGCCAGCAGGAATACCGGGACTGGAAGGGGCCTGGGGTACTTC. Translating gives CASRNTGTGRGLGYF.

J is TRBJ1-2 and V is TRBV6-1; D remains unclear. From germline, CDR1 is MNHNS and CDR2 SASEGT. V lost 7 bases, J lost 4 bases, and 19 bases lay in between. The CDR3 is 15 amino acids. The CDR3 DNA is TGTGCCAGCATGGACGAGGCTACCGAGGTCTATGGCTACACCTTC. Its protein product is CASMDEATEVYGYTF.

V is TRBV7-2 and J is TRBJ2-7; unclear D gene. The CDR3 runs 11 residues. CDR1 and CDR2 from the germline V gene are SGHTA and FQGNSA. Trimming cost V 4 bases and J 5 bases, with 6 bases left between them. The DNA for the CDR3 is TGTGCCAGCAGCTCTAGTAACGAGCAGTACTTC. This sequence encodes CASSSSNEQYF.

The chain links TRBV4-3 to TRBJ2-3, with D tentatively TRBD2 (5 bases). This CDR3 comprises 15 residues. Looked up from germline, CDR1 is LGHNA and CDR2 is YSLEER. V was cut by 2 bases and J by 4 bases, with 13 bases left in between. For the CDR3, the DNA is TGCGCCAGCAGCCAATATACTAGTGACTCAGATACGCAGTATTTT. Translating gives CASSQYTSDSDTQYF.

The chain has TRBV5-5 and TRBJ2-1, with D hard to call. This CDR3 has 15 residues. With 4 bases removed from V and 7 bases from J, the gap between germline ends came to 18 bases. Germline CDR1 and CDR2: SGHKS and YYEKEE (reference sequence). The CDR3 DNA is TGTGCCAGCAGCCTCCCAGGTCCGGTGGGGAATGAGCAGTTCTTC. Amino acids: CASSLPGPVGNEQFF.

Concerning this clone itself: The sample holds other DNA sequences that translate to the same CDR3. The chain employs TRBV30 and TRBJ2-1; D remains ambiguous. Germline lookup yields CDR1 GTSNPN and CDR2 SVGIG (reference sequence). The CDR3 sequence is 13 residues long. V was trimmed by 0 bases and J by 5 bases, leaving 8 bases between them. In DNA, the CDR3 is TGTGCCTGGAGTGTACTTAGACACAATGAGCAGTTCTTC. It encodes CAWSVLRHNEQFF.

The V gene is TRBV27, the J gene TRBJ2-5; TRBD2 matches 11 bases. With 6 bases clipped from V and 0 bases from J, the junction kept 3 bases outside the gene matches. Germline V gene data show CDR1 as MNHEY and CDR2 as SMNVEV (reference sequence). The CDR3 has 15 residues. The CDR3 sequence: CASRGLAANQETQYF. The CDR3 DNA follows: TGTGCCAGCAGGGGACTAGCGGCTAACCAAGAGACCCAGTACTTC.

This clone has a single count. The chain uses TRBV7-8 and TRBJ2-3, with TRBD1 matching 8 bases. With V trimmed by 5 bases and J by 9 bases, 4 bases remained unmatched. This CDR3 region has 12 residues. Germline CDR1 is SGHVS and CDR2 is FQNEAQ. CDR3 bases: TGTGCCAGCAGCGTTCACAGGGGGACGCAGTATTTT. Translation: CASSVHRGTQYF.

This chain uses TRBV18 with TRBJ1-2; 10 bases map to TRBD1. There are 14 residues in the CDR3. The J segment lost 6 bases and the V segment lost 5 bases, leaving 6 bases of the junction unmatched. The V gene's germline CDR1 is KGHSH and CDR2 LQKENI. The CDR3 spells CASSFSGTGDGYTF. As DNA, the CDR3 is TGTGCCAGCTCATTCTCCGGGACAGGGGATGGCTACACCTTC.

J is TRBJ1-5 and V is TRBV28; TRBD1 aligns across 12 bases. There are 17 residues in the CDR3. V trimming: 4 bases; J trimming: 4 bases; junction bases outside the gene matches: 8. CDR1 is MDHEN, CDR2 SYDVKM, per germline. The CDR3 region is CASSSRWDRGRNQPQHF. The CDR3 coding sequence is TGTGCCAGCAGTTCCCGATGGGACAGGGGGCGGAATCAGCCCCAGCATTTT. Together with reference TRBV28 and TRBJ1-5, the CDR3 gives the full variable domain: DVKVTQSSRYLVKRTGEKVFLECVQDMDHENMFWYRQDPGLGLRLIYFSYDVKMKEKGDIPEGYSVSREKKERFSLILESASTNQTSMYLCASSSRWDRGRNQPQHFGDGTRLSIL.

The chain combines TRBV27 with TRBJ1-2, with D tentatively TRBD1 (6 bases). The CDR3 length is 16 residues. Germline loops: CDR1 MNHEY, CDR2 SMNVEV (reference sequence). Trimming shortened V by 6 bases and J by 0 bases, and 17 bases separated the two germline ends. The CDR3 loop reads CASSSGVRKSNYGYTF. The CDR3 DNA reads TGTGCCAGCAGCTCAGGGGTCCGAAAATCTAACTATGGCTACACCTTC.

The chain joins TRBV6-1 to TRBJ2-5; 7 nucleotides agree with TRBD2. Germline lookup yields CDR1 MNHNS and CDR2 SASEGT. The CDR3 contains 14 residues. With V trimmed by 7 bases and J by 7 bases, 12 bases remained unmatched. Here the CDR3 reads CASMTGGWYGTQYF. The CDR3 region has the DNA TGTGCCAGCATGACGGGAGGCTGGTACGGGACCCAGTACTTC.

The gene calls are TRBV5-1 and TRBJ2-1, with 7 nucleotides matching TRBD2. Trimming cost V 1 base and J 0 bases; bases outside gene matches: 13. The length of the CDR3 is 19 residues. In germline, CDR1 is SGHRS, CDR2 YFSETQ. The CDR3 nucleotides are TGCGCCAGCAGCTTGACCTCAGGGAGGGAGGGAGGCTCCTACAATGAGCAGTTCTTC. It yields the protein CASSLTSGREGGSYNEQFF.

This clone occurred a few times. Different DNA sequences within this sample yield the same CDR3. The chain uses TRBV28 and TRBJ1-1; D is uncertain. The CDR3 has 14 amino acids. V lost 3 bases, J lost 5 bases, and 13 bases lay in between. Germline V gene lookup returns CDR1 MDHEN and CDR2 SYDVKM. Here the CDR3 reads CASSLVQGGTEAFF. The CDR3 DNA reads TGTGCCAGCAGTTTGGTTCAAGGAGGAACTGAAGCTTTCTTT.

J is TRBJ2-7 and V is TRBV6-6; 7 bases are a match to TRBD1. Germline V lookup: CDR1 MNHNY, CDR2 SVGAGI (reference sequence). Unmatched junction bases numbered 8, after V lost 4 bases and J lost 2 bases. The CDR3 loop spans 15 amino acids. The chain's CDR3 is CASSSSQGITYEQYF. For the CDR3, the DNA is TGTGCCAGCAGTTCGTCACAGGGGATTACCTACGAGCAGTACTTC.

As to this clone: In the same sample, other DNA sequences code for this CDR3. J is TRBJ2-3 and V is TRBV5-1; TRBD1 matches 9 bases. Germline V gene data show CDR1 as SGHRS and CDR2 as YFSETQ. This CDR3 region has 14 residues. J lost 5 bases, V lost 2 bases, and 3 bases had no gene match. The CDR3 region is CASSLGTGRDTQYF. Written as DNA, the CDR3 is TGCGCCAGCAGCTTAGGGACAGGGAGAGATACGCAGTATTTT.

The rearrangement joins TRBV2 to TRBJ2-2; D is possibly TRBD1 (5 bases). V gave up 6 bases and J gave up 7 bases, with 12 bases separating them. The CDR3 extends over 13 amino acids. Germline values: CDR1 SNHLY, CDR2 FYNNEI. CDR3 amino acids: CASRGLGGGELFF. The CDR3 DNA is TGTGCCAGCAGGGGGCTAGGCGGCGGGGAGCTGTTTTTT.

About this clone itself: This CDR3 is also generated by other DNA sequences in the sample. The chain employs TRBV28 and TRBJ1-4; D is undetermined. Germline values: CDR1 MDHEN, CDR2 SYDVKM. V lost 3 bases and J lost 8, with 7 bases in between. The CDR3 has 12 residues. CDR3 in amino acids: CASSLNGEKLFF. The CDR3 region has the DNA TGTGCCAGCAGTTTGAACGGAGAAAAACTGTTTTTT.

This chain links TRBV5-6 with TRBJ2-7; tentatively, D is TRBD1 (7 bases). Deletions cut 4 bases from V and 5 bases from J, with 19 bases between. CDR1 is SGHDT, CDR2 YYEEEE, per germline. CDR3 size: 15 residues. DNA of the CDR3: TGTGCCAGCAGCCGGAGGGGGCGCAGGGGTAACGAGCAGTACTTC. This encodes CASSRRGRRGNEQYF. Filled out from reference TRBV5-6 and TRBJ2-7, the complete variable domain reads DAGVTQSPTHLIKTRGQQVTLRCSPKSGHDTVSWYQQALGQGPQFIFQYYEEEERQRGNFPDRFSGHQFPNYSSELNVNALLLGDSALYLCASSRRGRRGNEQYFGPGTRLTVT.

V is TRBV9 and J is TRBJ2-5, with 8 nucleotides matching TRBD1. The ends lost 2 bases at V and 5 bases at J; junction bases unmatched: 11. Germline V gene lookup returns CDR1 SGDLS and CDR2 YYNGEE. The CDR3 has 16 residues. CDR3 nucleotides: TGTGCCAGCAGCGTCTCACCCATCAGGGGGCAGGAGACCCAGTACTTC. This codes for CASSVSPIRGQETQYF.

This sequence joins TRBV19 and TRBJ2-7; D gene unclear. The CDR3 loop spans 13 amino acids. CDR1 LNHDA and CDR2 SQIVND come from the germline V gene (reference sequence). Trimming removed 3 bases at V and 8 bases at J, with 14 bases between. In nucleotides, the CDR3 is TGTGCCAGTAGTATTCGGTTAAGGGATCAGCAGTACTTC. Translated: CASSIRLRDQQYF.

The chain has TRBV18 and TRBJ1-1; no reliable D call. Germline loops: CDR1 KGHSH, CDR2 LQKENI. The CDR3 has 14 residues. V shed 3 bases and J shed 5 bases, with 13 bases lying between them. CDR3 sequence (DNA): TGTGCCAGCTCACCTCGGACCCCTGGGACTGAAGCTTTCTTT. Protein sequence: CASSPRTPGTEAFF.

The genes are TRBV7-3 and TRBJ2-5, with 9 nucleotides matching TRBD1. V trimming: 4 bases; J trimming: 1 base; junction bases outside the gene matches: 4. Germline CDR1 reads SGHTA; CDR2 reads FQGTGA. The CDR3 extends over 15 amino acids. The CDR3 DNA follows: TGTGCCAGCAGCTCGGGACAGGGACCCCAAGAGACCCAGTACTTC. This gives the protein CASSSGQGPQETQYF.